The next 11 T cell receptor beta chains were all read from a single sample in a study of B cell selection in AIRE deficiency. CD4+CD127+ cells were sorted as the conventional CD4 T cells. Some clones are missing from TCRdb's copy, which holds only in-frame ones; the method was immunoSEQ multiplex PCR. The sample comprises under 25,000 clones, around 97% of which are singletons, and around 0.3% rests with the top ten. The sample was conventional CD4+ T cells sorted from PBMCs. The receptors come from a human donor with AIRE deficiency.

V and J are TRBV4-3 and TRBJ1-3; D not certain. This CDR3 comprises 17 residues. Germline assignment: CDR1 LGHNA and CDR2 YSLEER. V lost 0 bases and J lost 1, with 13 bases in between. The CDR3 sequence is CASSQEPPSGSGNTIYF. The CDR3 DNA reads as TGCGCCAGCAGCCAAGAACCACCCAGTGGGTCTGGAAACACCATATATTTT.

This CDR3 reads CASGQGQGAYYEQYF. In DNA form, the CDR3 reads TGTGCTAGTGGTCAGGGACAGGGGGCTTACTACGAGCAGTACTTC. The rearrangement joins TRBV12-5 to TRBJ2-7, with TRBD1 identical over 12 bases. The CDR3 runs 15 residues. Germline V gene lookup returns CDR1 LGHNT and CDR2 FRNRAP. The J segment lost 3 bases and the V segment lost 5 bases, leaving 5 bases of the junction unmatched.

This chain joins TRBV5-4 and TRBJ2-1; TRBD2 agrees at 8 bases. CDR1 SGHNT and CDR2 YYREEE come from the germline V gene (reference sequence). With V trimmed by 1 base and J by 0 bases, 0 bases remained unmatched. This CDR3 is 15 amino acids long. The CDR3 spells CASSLTSGSYNEQFF. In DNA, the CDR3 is TGTGCCAGCAGCTTGACTAGCGGCTCCTACAATGAGCAGTTCTTC.

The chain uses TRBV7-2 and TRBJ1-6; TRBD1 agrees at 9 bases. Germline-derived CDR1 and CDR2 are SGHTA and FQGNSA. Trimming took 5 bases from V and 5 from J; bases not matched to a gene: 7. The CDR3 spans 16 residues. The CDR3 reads CASSKRGQGDNSPLHF. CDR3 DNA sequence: TGTGCCAGCAGCAAGAGGGGACAGGGTGATAATTCACCCCTCCACTTT.

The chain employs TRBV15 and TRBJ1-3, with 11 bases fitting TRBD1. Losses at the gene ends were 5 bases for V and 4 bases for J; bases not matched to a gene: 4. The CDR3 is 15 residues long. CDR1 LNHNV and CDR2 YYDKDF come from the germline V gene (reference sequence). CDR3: CATSFGTGGGNTIYF. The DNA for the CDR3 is TGTGCCACCAGCTTCGGGACAGGGGGAGGAAACACCATATATTTT.

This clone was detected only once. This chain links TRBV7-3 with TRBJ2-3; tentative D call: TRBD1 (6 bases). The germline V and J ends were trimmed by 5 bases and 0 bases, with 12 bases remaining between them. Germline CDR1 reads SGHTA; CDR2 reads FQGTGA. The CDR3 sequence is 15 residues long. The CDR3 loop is CASSPGVGSTDTQYF. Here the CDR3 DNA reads TGTGCCAGCAGCCCAGGGGTGGGAAGCACAGATACGCAGTATTTT.

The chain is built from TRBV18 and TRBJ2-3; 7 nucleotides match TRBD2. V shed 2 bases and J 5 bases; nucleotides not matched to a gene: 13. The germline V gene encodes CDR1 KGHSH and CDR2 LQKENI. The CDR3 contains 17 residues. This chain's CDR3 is CASSPVSGARMIDTQYF. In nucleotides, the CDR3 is TGTGCCAGCTCACCAGTAAGCGGGGCCAGAATGATAGATACGCAGTATTTT. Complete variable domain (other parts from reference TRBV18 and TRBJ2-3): NAGVMQNPRHLVRRRGQEARLRCSPMKGHSHVYWYRQLPEEGLKFMVYLQKENIIDESGMPKERFSAEFPKEGPSILRIQQVVRGDSAAYFCASSPVSGARMIDTQYFGPGTRLTVL.

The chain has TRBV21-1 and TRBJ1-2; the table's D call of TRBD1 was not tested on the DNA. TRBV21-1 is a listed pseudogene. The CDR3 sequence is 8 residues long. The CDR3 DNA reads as TGTGCCAGCAGCAGACATAGTTTC. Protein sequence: CASSRHSF.

In nucleotides, the CDR3 is TGTGCCAGCAGTTACATGGCAGGCAATAGCAATCAGCCCCAGCATTTT. This gives the protein CASSYMAGNSNQPQHF. The gene calls are TRBV6-6 and TRBJ1-5; D unresolved. Per the germline V gene, CDR1 is MNHNY and CDR2 is SVGAGI (reference sequence). V lost 2 bases, J lost 0 bases, and 11 bases lay in between. This CDR3 has 16 amino acids.

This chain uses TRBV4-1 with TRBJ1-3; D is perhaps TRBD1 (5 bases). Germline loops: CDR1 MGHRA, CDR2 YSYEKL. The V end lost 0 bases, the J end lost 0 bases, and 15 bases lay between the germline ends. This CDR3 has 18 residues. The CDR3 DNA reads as TGCGCCAGCAGCCAAGATTGGGGACGGCGATTCTCTGGAAACACCATATATTTT. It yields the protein CASSQDWGRRFSGNTIYF.

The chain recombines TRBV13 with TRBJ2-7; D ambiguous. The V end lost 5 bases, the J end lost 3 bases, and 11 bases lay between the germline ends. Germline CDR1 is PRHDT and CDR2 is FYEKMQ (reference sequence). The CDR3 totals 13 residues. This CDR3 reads CASSRRAGYEQYF. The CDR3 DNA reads TGTGCCAGCAGCCGTCGGGCTGGCTACGAGCAGTACTTC.